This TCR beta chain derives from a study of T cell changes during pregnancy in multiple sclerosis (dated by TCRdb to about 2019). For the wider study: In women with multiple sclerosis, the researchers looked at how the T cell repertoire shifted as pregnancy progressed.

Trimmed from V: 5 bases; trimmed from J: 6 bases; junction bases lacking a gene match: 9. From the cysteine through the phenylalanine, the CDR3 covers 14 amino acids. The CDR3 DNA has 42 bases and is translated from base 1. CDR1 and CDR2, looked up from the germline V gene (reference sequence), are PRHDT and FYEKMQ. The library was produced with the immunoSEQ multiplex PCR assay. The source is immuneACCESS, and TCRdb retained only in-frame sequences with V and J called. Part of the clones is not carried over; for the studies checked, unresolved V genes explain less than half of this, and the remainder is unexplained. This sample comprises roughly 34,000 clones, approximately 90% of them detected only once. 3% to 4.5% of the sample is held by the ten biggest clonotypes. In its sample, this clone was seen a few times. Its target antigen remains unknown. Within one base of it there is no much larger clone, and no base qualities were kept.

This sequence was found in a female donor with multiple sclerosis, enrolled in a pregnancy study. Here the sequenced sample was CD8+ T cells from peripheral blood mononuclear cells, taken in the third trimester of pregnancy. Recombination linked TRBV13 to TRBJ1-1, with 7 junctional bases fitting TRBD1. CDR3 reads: CASSTRQGHAEAFF. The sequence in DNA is TGTGCCAGCAGCACACGACAGGGACACGCTGAAGCTTTCTTT.